This T cell receptor (beta chain) emerged from a study of cytomegalovirus exposure and HLA in healthy donors. A note on this clone: Its matching antigen is unknown.

Notes on the study in general: The authors later found most CMV-associated TCR beta chains appeared HLA-restricted. Among TCR sequences, most were rare, though some public TCRs appeared in many donors.

13 Jbeta primers and 60 Vbeta primers were used for the PCR. The repertoire was sequenced with immunoSEQ multiplex PCR; TCRdb's copy has only in-frame clones and lacks some. Here the sample spans about 150,000 clones, roughly 80% being singletons. Sequences were obtained from PBMCs. The sequence was obtained from a woman in her fifties or sixties in good health and CMV-seropositive.

CDR3 nucleotide sequence: TGCGCCAGCAGCTTGGCTTACAGGGGCTACGAGCAGTACTTC. Translating gives CASSLAYRGYEQYF. J is TRBJ2-7 and V is TRBV5-1; 7 nucleotides line up with TRBD1. CDR1 is SGHRS and CDR2 is YFSETQ in the germline V gene. V shed 0 bases, J shed 3 bases, and the junction held 3 bases outside the gene matches. The CDR3 loop spans 14 amino acids. Supplemented by reference TRBV5-1 and TRBJ2-7, the full variable domain reads KAGVTQTPRYLIKTRGQQVTLSCSPISGHRSVSWYQQTPGQGLQFLFEYFSETQRNKGNFPGRFSGRQFSNSRSEMNVSTLELGDSALYLCASSLAYRGYEQYFGPGTRLTVT.